This T cell receptor (beta chain) was retrieved from a study of pediatric ulcerative colitis. Colonoscopy and blood draw happened at the same time. This was a survey-level run. Some clones are missing from TCRdb's copy, which holds only in-frame ones; the method was immunoSEQ multiplex PCR. The data contain over 9,000 clones, around nine tenths of them singletons. Study results and limitations: Compared with controls, ulcerative colitis showed greater blood-rectum clone sharing. Repertoires came from total lymphocyte DNA, not specific subsets.

Trimming removed 4 bases at V and 1 base at J, with 14 bases between. CDR1 and CDR2 (germline): MGHRA, YSYEKL. CDR3 size: 17 residues. Notes on this clone: Its antigen is as yet unknown.

The clonotype originates from a girl aged 5-17 years with moderate ulcerative colitis. Sequencing was performed on blood. The V call is TRBV4-1, the J call TRBJ1-6; TRBD1 might be the D (6 bases). The CDR3 nucleotides read TGCGCCAGCAGCCTCTGGGGGGCCCGGTCCTATAATTCACCCCTCCACTTT. Amino acids: CASSLWGARSYNSPLHF.